This TCR beta chain derives from a study of blood T cell repertoires in COVID-19. Looking at the study overall: Both acute and convalescent COVID-19 samples were obtained from the United States, Italy and Spain. The cDNA or gDNA used as material had been derived from T cells, B-cell-depleted T cells, or PBMCs.

V was shortened by 2 bases and J by 6 bases, with 16 bases between the two germline ends. The CDR3 totals 15 residues. The V gene's germline CDR1 is MNHEY and CDR2 SVGEGT. Each participant's cohort was designated according to participant-reported clinical history. Clones were sequenced by immunoSEQ multiplex PCR, and TCRdb holds only the in-frame ones, with some missing. The sample yields 200,000 to 250,000 clones, about 86% seen once. The chain recombines TRBV6-2 or TRBV6-3 with TRBJ1-2; D uncertain. Sequenced material: PBMCs or T cells enriched from blood (not recorded which). The receptor's source is a woman between 50 and 59 years old with acute COVID-19. For the CDR3, the DNA is TGTGCCAGCAGTTACCAGGCGCGTTTAAACAATGGCTACACCTTC. Its protein product is CASSYQARLNNGYTF.